Each of the 32 T cell receptor beta chains below was sequenced from the same sample in a study of T-cell memory formation after mild COVID-19. TCRdb called the 5' RACE reads again in MiXCR, with one record for every CDR3 protein. The data hold about 400,000 distinct CDR3 sequences, with more than 20% observed a single time. Sequencing was done on a sample of PBMCs or a T cell subset sorted from them (not recorded which). These receptors were taken from an adult woman who had mild COVID-19 (a few samples of this study predate the infection). Cell type and time point are not known.

This clonotype came up a few times. The DNA for the CDR3 is TGCGCCAGCAGCTTGTATTTTGGAGCAAACCCCTCCTACGAGCAGTACTTC. It yields the protein CASSLYFGANPSYEQYF. This chain links TRBV5-1 with TRBJ2-7; D not certain. CDR1 and CDR2 from the germline V gene are SGHRS and YFSETQ. The V gene lost 1 base and the J gene lost 0 bases, with 17 bases spanning the gap. The length of the CDR3 is 17 residues.

The rearrangement joins TRBV12-3 or TRBV12-4 to TRBJ2-3; D is possibly TRBD1 (5 bases). The CDR3 is made up of 18 amino acids. Trimming pared 5 bases from V and 0 bases from J, leaving 21 bases between. The CDR3 bases are TGTGCCAGCAGTCTCCACGAGGTGCGACAGCTTAGCACAGATACGCAGTATTTT. Translation gives CASSLHEVRQLSTDTQYF.

This clonotype was observed a handful of times. This sequence joins TRBV25-1 and TRBJ1-1, with D maybe TRBD1 (5 bases). CDR1 is MGHDK and CDR2 is SYGVNS in the germline V gene. CDR3 length: 10 residues. The V end lost 4 bases, the J end lost 9 bases, and 6 bases lay between the germline ends. CDR3 DNA sequence: TGTGCCAGCAGTGGACAGAAAGCTTTCTTT. It is translated as CASSGQKAFF.

This chain joins TRBV5-1 and TRBJ1-2; maybe TRBD1 (6 bases). This CDR3 spans 15 amino acids. Deletions cut 4 bases from V and 6 bases from J, with 19 bases between. The germline gives CDR1 SGHRS, CDR2 YFSETQ. CDR3 amino acids: CASSREVRRDNGYTF. CDR3 in DNA: TGCGCCAGCAGCAGGGAGGTACGGAGGGACAATGGCTACACCTTC. Variable domain in full (rest from reference TRBV5-1 and TRBJ1-2): KAGVTQTPRYLIKTRGQQVTLSCSPISGHRSVSWYQQTPGQGLQFLFEYFSETQRNKGNFPGRFSGRQFSNSRSEMNVSTLELGDSALYLCASSREVRRDNGYTFGSGTRLTVV.

The V gene is TRBV29-1, the J gene TRBJ2-7; TRBD1 matches 9 bases. The germline V gene encodes CDR1 SQVTM and CDR2 ANQGSEA. The CDR3 covers 15 residues. V shed 4 bases, J shed 1 base, and the junction held 8 bases outside the gene matches. DNA of the CDR3: TGCAGCGTTGCCGGGACAGGGAAAGGGTCCTACGAGCAGTACTTC. It codes for CSVAGTGKGSYEQYF.

This clonotype was seen just once. This chain connects TRBV7-9 to TRBJ2-1, with TRBD2 matching over 15 bases. Trimming took 5 bases from V and 14 from J; bases not matched to a gene: 10. The CDR3 length is 15 residues. CDR1 SEHNR and CDR2 FQNEAQ come from the germline V gene (reference sequence). In nucleotides, the CDR3 is TGTGCCAGCAGCGCGGGGACTAGCGGGAGGTTTCGGGAGTTCTTC. Translating gives CASSAGTSGRFREFF.

This clonotype was seen ten or more times. The rearrangement joins TRBV29-1 to TRBJ2-7; 7 bases fit TRBD1. The junction had 4 bases not matched to a gene; V was cut back by 3 bases and J by 5 bases. Germline V gives CDR1 SQVTM, CDR2 ANQGSEA. The length of the CDR3 is 12 residues. CDR3 region: CSVEGQGDEQYF. CDR3 nucleotide sequence: TGCAGCGTTGAGGGCCAGGGGGACGAGCAGTACTTC.

This clonotype has only a few counts. V gene TRBV7-6 combines with J gene TRBJ1-1; D ambiguous. CDR3 length: 17 amino acids. Germline V CDR1 and CDR2: SGHVS, FNYEAQ. V dropped 2 bases and J dropped 1 base, with 17 bases sitting between them. As DNA, the CDR3 is TGTGCCAGCAGCTTACTCCGCCTCGGACGGCCGAACACTGAAGCTTTCTTT. Translating gives CASSLLRLGRPNTEAFF.

V is TRBV4-1 and J is TRBJ2-2; D unresolved. The germline gives CDR1 MGHRA, CDR2 YSYEKL. The CDR3 runs 15 residues. Trimming left V 8 bases short and J 1 base short, with 14 bases between. In DNA form, the CDR3 reads TGCGCCAGCCAGCTTGGTGCGGAGAACACCGGGGAGCTGTTTTTT. This encodes CASQLGAENTGELFF.

This clonotype has only a few counts. The CDR3 DNA reads TGTGCCAGCAGCTCAACCGGGACATATAGCAATCAGCCCCAGCATTTT. It translates to CASSSTGTYSNQPQHF. The rearrangement uses TRBV7-9 and TRBJ1-5, with a weak D call TRBD1 (6 bases). V lost 4 bases, J lost 0 bases, and 13 bases lay in between. Per germline, CDR1 SEHNR and CDR2 FQNEAQ (reference sequence). The CDR3 extends over 16 amino acids.

A few counts support this clonotype. This chain uses TRBV25-1 with TRBJ2-2; TRBD1 agrees at 10 bases. CDR1 and CDR2 from the germline V gene are MGHDK and SYGVNS. The ends lost 10 bases at V and 5 bases at J; junction bases unmatched: 7. This CDR3 spans 14 amino acids. CDR3 bases: TGTGCCACCCGCGGACAGGGGGTTACCGGGGAGCTGTTTTTT. Residues: CATRGQGVTGELFF.

This clonotype was detected a few times. This rearrangement joins TRBV11-1 to TRBJ2-5; D gene ambiguous. This CDR3 spans 15 amino acids. Trimming stripped 5 bases from V and 5 bases from J, with 18 bases between. Germline assignment: CDR1 SGHAT and CDR2 FQDESV (reference sequence). In nucleotides, the CDR3 is TGTGCCAGCAGCCCCGAGATCTCCGTGGGTGAGACCCAGTACTTC. It translates to CASSPEISVGETQYF.

The CDR3 coding sequence is TGTGCCAGCAGTTTGGTGAGGGCGTCCGGCGAGCAGTACTTC. Translated: CASSLVRASGEQYF. The J gene is TRBJ2-7, the V gene TRBV12-3 or TRBV12-4, with D possibly being TRBD2 (5 bases). V was shortened by 3 bases and J by 6 bases, with 15 bases between the two germline ends. CDR3 size: 14 residues.

The rearrangement uses TRBV14 and TRBJ2-5; TRBD1 aligns across 8 bases. The CDR3 runs 14 residues. J gave up 4 bases and V 4 bases, and 5 bases lay outside the gene matches. In germline, CDR1 is SGHDN, CDR2 FVKESK. CDR3 sequence reads: CASSPRTGPETQYF. The CDR3 DNA reads TGTGCCAGCAGCCCTCGGACAGGGCCAGAGACCCAGTACTTC.

The chain couples TRBV12-3 or TRBV12-4 to TRBJ2-5, with D possibly being TRBD2 (6 bases). CDR3 length equals 14 residues. V lost 5 bases to trimming and J lost 8 bases, with 18 bases between them. The CDR3: CASSPEAGIGTQYF. The CDR3 nucleotides read TGTGCCAGCAGTCCGGAGGCGGGGATCGGTACCCAGTACTTC.

This clonotype was recorded a few times. In DNA form, the CDR3 reads TGTGCCAGCACCCAAGACAGGGGACGAAATACGCAGTATTTT. Translated, it gives CASTQDRGRNTQYF. V is TRBV7-2 and J is TRBJ2-3; 8 bases fit TRBD1. CDR1 SGHTA and CDR2 FQGNSA come from the germline V gene. The CDR3 spans 14 residues. V was clipped by 7 bases and J by 7 bases; unmatched bases: 10. The whole variable domain, remainder taken from reference TRBV7-2 and TRBJ2-3, is GAGVSQSPSNKVTEKGKDVELRCDPISGHTALYWYRQSLGQGLEFLIYFQGNSAPDKSGLPSDRFSAERTGGSVSTLTIQRTQQEDSAVYLCASTQDRGRNTQYFGPGTRLTVL.

The genes are TRBV20-1 and TRBJ2-5; 10 bases match TRBD2. The CDR3 loop spans 19 amino acids. V dropped 3 bases and J dropped 5; count of bases not matched to a gene: 21. The V gene's germline CDR1 is DFQATT and CDR2 SNEGSKA (reference sequence). The CDR3 is CSARVVTSGKTTRGETQYF. The CDR3 coding sequence is TGCAGTGCTAGGGTGGTCACTAGCGGGAAGACAACCCGGGGGGAGACCCAGTACTTC.

As for this clonotype: A read error may account for a junction end that differs from germline. The chain uses TRBV5-6 and TRBJ2-2; D is perhaps TRBD1 or TRBD2 (5 bases each). This CDR3 has 15 residues. Per germline, CDR1 SGHDT and CDR2 YYEEEE. The CDR3 loop reads CASSFLPQDTGELIF. CDR3 DNA: TGTGCCAGCAGCTTTCTCCCGCAGGACACCGGGGAGCTGATTTTT.

This clonotype was seen a few times. This rearrangement joins TRBV7-9 to TRBJ2-2, with 7 bases aligning to TRBD2. J gave up 7 bases and V 5 bases, and 4 bases lay outside the gene matches. Per the germline V gene, CDR1 is SEHNR and CDR2 is FQNEAQ (reference sequence). CDR3 length: 13 amino acids. The CDR3 DNA follows: TGTGCCAGCAGCCCTGAGCGGGGCGGGGAGCTGTTTTTT. This gives the protein CASSPERGGELFF. The variable domain in full, completed from reference TRBV7-9 and TRBJ2-2, reads DTGVSQNPRHKITKRGQNVTFRCDPISEHNRLYWYRQTLGQGPEFLTYFQNEAQLEKSRLLSDRFSAERPKGSFSTLEIQRTEQGDSAMYLCASSPERGGELFFGEGSRLTVL.

This clonotype appeared a few times. Here the CDR3 DNA reads TGCGCCAGCAGCTGGGGGCCTACTAACTATGGCTACACCTTC. Protein product: CASSWGPTNYGYTF. This chain connects TRBV5-1 to TRBJ1-2; D possibly corresponds to TRBD1 (6 bases). V lost 3 bases and J lost 0, with 9 bases in between. The CDR3 is made up of 14 amino acids. The germline V gene has CDR1 SGHRS and CDR2 YFSETQ.

The table lists this clonotype with a few counts. The gene calls are TRBV7-8 and TRBJ2-7; D uncertain. The germline V and J ends were trimmed by 8 bases and 1 base, with 9 bases remaining between them. CDR3 size: 12 residues. Per the germline V gene, CDR1 is SGHVS and CDR2 is FQNEAQ. The CDR3 loop is CASGPGSYEQYF. CDR3 nucleotides: TGTGCCAGCGGGCCAGGTTCCTACGAGCAGTACTTC.

This clonotype was observed a handful of times. J is TRBJ2-7 and V is TRBV4-1; D call uncertain. Deletions cut 1 base from V and 0 bases from J, with 7 bases between. Germline V gene lookup returns CDR1 MGHRA and CDR2 YSYEKL. The CDR3 consists of 14 residues. The CDR3 DNA sequence: TGCGCCAGCAGCCAAGGAGGTCCCTCCTACGAGCAGTACTTC. This codes for CASSQGGPSYEQYF.

This clonotype showed up many times. The V and J genes are TRBV12-3 or TRBV12-4 and TRBJ1-2, with 9 bases that match TRBD1. J lost 2 bases, V lost 5 bases, and 3 bases had no gene match. The CDR3 sequence is 14 residues long. CDR3 coding DNA: TGTGCCAGCAGTCCACAGGGGGCAAACTATGGCTACACCTTC. Translated, it gives CASSPQGANYGYTF.

This clonotype came up a few times. The gene calls are TRBV3-1 and TRBJ1-2, with a tentative D call TRBD1 (5 bases). From germline, CDR1 is LGHDT and CDR2 YNNKEL (reference sequence). This CDR3 comprises 14 residues. Trimming removed 0 bases at V and 7 bases at J, with 12 bases between. The CDR3 is CASSQDLREAGYTF. The CDR3 DNA reads TGTGCCAGCAGCCAAGATCTCAGGGAAGCTGGCTACACCTTC.

This clonotype was detected a few times. The chain employs TRBV3-1 and TRBJ2-3; no reliable D call. The germline V gene has CDR1 LGHDT and CDR2 YNNKEL (reference sequence). Trimming took off 2 bases at V and 2 bases at J, with 2 bases between the two ends. The CDR3 length is 12 residues. CDR3 nucleotides: TGTGCCAGCAGCCAAATCACAGATACGCAGTATTTT. Protein product: CASSQITDTQYF.

The chain employs TRBV5-6 and TRBJ2-3, with D tentatively TRBD2 (5 bases). Trimming took off 5 bases at V and 2 bases at J, with 15 bases between the two ends. Germline CDR1 is SGHDT and CDR2 is YYEEEE. The CDR3 sequence is 15 residues long. The CDR3: CASSSSLRATDTQYF. In DNA, the CDR3 is TGTGCCAGCAGTTCTAGCCTGCGAGCCACAGATACGCAGTATTTT.

The chain employs TRBV25-1 and TRBJ1-1; D perhaps matches TRBD1 (6 bases). V dropped 2 bases and J dropped 4 bases, with 8 bases sitting between them. CDR1 MGHDK and CDR2 SYGVNS come from the germline V gene. There are 13 residues in the CDR3. DNA of the CDR3: TGTGCCAGCAGTGAAGGGGGCCCCACTGAAGCTTTCTTT. It encodes CASSEGGPTEAFF.

Remarks on this clonotype: One junction end does not reproduce the germline sequence, and a read error may be involved. V and J are TRBV2 and TRBJ2-2, with no clear D. The germline V gene encodes CDR1 SNHLY and CDR2 FYNNEI. CDR3 size: 14 residues. Written as DNA, the CDR3 is TGTGCCAGCAGAGAAGTAAGGAACACCGGGGAGCTGTTTTTT. It encodes CASREVRNTGELFF.

This clonotype was observed at least ten times. V is TRBV20-1 and J is TRBJ2-1; 10 bases match TRBD2. The germline CDR1 and CDR2 sequences are DFQATT and SNEGSKA (reference sequence). The CDR3 runs to 17 residues. The ends lost 6 bases at V and 0 bases at J; junction bases unmatched: 11. CDR3 region: CSAPLAGSLSSYNEQFF. DNA for the CDR3: TGCAGTGCCCCACTAGCGGGATCATTAAGCTCCTACAATGAGCAGTTCTTC.

This clonotype came up a few times. The rearrangement links TRBV5-1 to TRBJ2-2, with 8 bases matching TRBD2. The J segment lost 0 bases and the V segment lost 4 bases, leaving 5 bases of the junction unmatched. The CDR3 has 16 amino acids. Germline V lookup: CDR1 SGHRS, CDR2 YFSETQ. CDR3 region: CASSAGGSTNTGELFF. The CDR3 DNA reads TGCGCCAGCAGCGCGGGGGGCTCCACGAACACCGGGGAGCTGTTTTTT.

In its sample, this clonotype was seen a few times. This sequence joins TRBV4-1 and TRBJ1-5, with 10 bases aligning to TRBD1. With 4 bases clipped from V and 2 bases from J, the junction kept 5 bases outside the gene matches. Looked up from germline, CDR1 is MGHRA and CDR2 is YSYEKL. The CDR3 is 16 residues long. The CDR3 sequence: CASSPGTGVGNQPQHF. The CDR3 DNA reads as TGCGCCAGCAGCCCAGGGACAGGGGTTGGCAATCAGCCCCAGCATTTT.

There are a few counts of this clonotype. The chain couples TRBV7-2 to TRBJ1-4, with TRBD1 identical over 9 bases. V lost 5 bases, J lost 7 bases, and 8 bases stayed unmatched. The CDR3 is 15 amino acids. Germline CDR1 reads SGHTA; CDR2 reads FQGNSA. The CDR3 here is CASSETGGAGEKLFF. CDR3 in DNA: TGTGCCAGCAGCGAAACAGGGGGCGCGGGTGAAAAACTGTTTTTT.